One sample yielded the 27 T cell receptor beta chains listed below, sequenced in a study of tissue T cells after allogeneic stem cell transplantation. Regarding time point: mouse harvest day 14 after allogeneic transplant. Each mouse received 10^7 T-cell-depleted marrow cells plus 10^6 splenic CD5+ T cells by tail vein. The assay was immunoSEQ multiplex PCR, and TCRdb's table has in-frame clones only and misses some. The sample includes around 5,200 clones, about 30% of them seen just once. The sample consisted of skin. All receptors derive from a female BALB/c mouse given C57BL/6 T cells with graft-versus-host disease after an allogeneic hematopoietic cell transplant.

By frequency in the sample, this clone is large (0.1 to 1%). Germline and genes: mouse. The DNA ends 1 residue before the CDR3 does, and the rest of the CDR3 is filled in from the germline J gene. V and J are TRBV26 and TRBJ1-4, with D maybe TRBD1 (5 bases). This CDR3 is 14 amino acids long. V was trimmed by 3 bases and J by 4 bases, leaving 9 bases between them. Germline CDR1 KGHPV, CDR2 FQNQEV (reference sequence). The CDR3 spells CASSLQGGNERLFF. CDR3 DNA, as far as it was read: TGTGCCAGCAGTCTTCAGGGTGGCAACGAAAGATTATTT.

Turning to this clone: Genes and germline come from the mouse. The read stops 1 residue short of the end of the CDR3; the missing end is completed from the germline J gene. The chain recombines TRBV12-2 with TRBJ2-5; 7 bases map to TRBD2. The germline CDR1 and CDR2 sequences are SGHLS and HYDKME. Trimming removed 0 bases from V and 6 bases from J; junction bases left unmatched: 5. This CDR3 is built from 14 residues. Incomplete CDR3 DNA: TGTGCCAGCTCTCTCGGTGGGGGGTTGGACACCCAGTAC. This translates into CASSLGGGLDTQY. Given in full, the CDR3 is CASSLGGGLDTQYF.

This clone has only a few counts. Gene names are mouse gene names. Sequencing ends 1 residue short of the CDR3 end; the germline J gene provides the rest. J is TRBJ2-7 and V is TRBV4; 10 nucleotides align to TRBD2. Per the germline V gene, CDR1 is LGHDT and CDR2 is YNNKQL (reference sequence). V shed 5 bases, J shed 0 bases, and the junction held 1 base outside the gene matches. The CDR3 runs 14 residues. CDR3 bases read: TGTGCCAGCAGCCACTGGGGGGGCTCCTATGAACAGTAC. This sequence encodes CASSHWGGSYEQY. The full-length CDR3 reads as CASSHWGGSYEQYF.

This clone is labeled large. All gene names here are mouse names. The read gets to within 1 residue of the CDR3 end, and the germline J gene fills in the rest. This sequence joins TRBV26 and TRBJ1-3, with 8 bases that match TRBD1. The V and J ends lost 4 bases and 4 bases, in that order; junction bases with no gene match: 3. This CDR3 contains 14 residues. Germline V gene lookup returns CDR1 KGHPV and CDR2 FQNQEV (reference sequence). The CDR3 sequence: CASSRTGWGNTLYF. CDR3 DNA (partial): TGTGCCAGCAGTCGGACAGGGTGGGGAAATACGCTCTAT.

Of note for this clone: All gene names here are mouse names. CDR3 sequence: CASSSTGGIAEQYF. The covered CDR3 bases are TGTGCCAGCAGTTCCACTGGGGGGATCGCTGAACAGTAC. This chain uses TRBV15 with TRBJ2-7; TRBD2 matches at 9 bases. Read data end 1 residue before the CDR3 end; the end is taken from the germline J gene. Trimming took 4 bases from V and 6 from J; bases not matched to a gene: 7. This CDR3 comprises 14 residues. Looked up from germline, CDR1 is SGHND and CDR2 is FRSKSL.

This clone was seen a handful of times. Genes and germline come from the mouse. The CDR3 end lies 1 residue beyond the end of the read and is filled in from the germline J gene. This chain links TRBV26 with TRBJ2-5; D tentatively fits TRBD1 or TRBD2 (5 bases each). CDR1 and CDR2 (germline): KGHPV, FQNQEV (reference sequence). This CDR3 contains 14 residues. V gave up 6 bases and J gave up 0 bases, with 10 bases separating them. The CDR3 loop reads CASSPRDNQDTQYF. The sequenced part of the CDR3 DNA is TGTGCCAGCAGCCCACGGGACAACCAAGACACCCAGTAC.

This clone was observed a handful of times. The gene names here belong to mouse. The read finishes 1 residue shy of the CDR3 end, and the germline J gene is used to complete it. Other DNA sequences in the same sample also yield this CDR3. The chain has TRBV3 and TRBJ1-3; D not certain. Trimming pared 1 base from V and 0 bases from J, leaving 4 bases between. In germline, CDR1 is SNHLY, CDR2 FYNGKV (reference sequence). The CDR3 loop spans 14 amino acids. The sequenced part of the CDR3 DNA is TGTGCCAGCAGCTTAGAAGGTTCTGGAAATACGCTCTAT. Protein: CASSLEGSGNTLY. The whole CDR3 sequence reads CASSLEGSGNTLYF.

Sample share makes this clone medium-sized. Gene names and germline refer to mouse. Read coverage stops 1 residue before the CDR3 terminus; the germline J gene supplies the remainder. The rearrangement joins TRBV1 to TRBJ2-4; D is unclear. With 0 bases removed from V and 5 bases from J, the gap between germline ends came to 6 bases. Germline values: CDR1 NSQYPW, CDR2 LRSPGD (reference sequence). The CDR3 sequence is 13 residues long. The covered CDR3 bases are TGCACCTGCAGTGCAGATCGGGGAAACACCTTGTAC. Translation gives CTCSADRGNTLY. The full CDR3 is CTCSADRGNTLYF. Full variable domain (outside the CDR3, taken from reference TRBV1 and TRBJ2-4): VTLLEQNPRWRLVPRGQAVNLRCILKNSQYPWMSWYQQDLQKQLQWLFTLRSPGDKEVKSLPGADYLATRVTDTELRLQVANMSQGRTLYCTCSADRGNTLYFGAGTRLSVL.

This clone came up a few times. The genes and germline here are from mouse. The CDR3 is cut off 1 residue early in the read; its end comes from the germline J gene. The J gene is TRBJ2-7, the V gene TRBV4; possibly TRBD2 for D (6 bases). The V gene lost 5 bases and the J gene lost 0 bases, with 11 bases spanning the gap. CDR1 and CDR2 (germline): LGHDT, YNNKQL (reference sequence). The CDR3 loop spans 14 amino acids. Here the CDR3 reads CASSPRDFSYEQYF. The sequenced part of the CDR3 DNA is TGTGCCAGCAGCCCCCGGGACTTCTCCTATGAACAGTAC.

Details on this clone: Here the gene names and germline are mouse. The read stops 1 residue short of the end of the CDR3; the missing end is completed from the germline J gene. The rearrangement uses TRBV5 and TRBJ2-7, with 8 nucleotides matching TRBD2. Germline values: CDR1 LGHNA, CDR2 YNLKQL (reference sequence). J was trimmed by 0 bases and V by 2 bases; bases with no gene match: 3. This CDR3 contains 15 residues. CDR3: CASSQRLGSSYEQYF. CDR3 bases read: TGTGCCAGCAGCCAAAGACTGGGGAGCTCCTATGAACAGTAC.

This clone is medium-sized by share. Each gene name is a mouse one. The sequenced CDR3 bases are TGTGCCAGCAGCTCCGGGACAGGGGGGGATGAACAGTAC. Its translation is CASSSGTGGDEQY. The full CDR3 protein is CASSSGTGGDEQYF. The chain combines TRBV26 with TRBJ2-7; the match to TRBD1 covers 11 bases. Sequencing ends 1 residue short of the CDR3 end; the germline J gene provides the rest. The germline CDR1 and CDR2 sequences are KGHPV and FQNQEV (reference sequence). Trimming at V came to 6 bases and at J to 5 bases, leaving 6 bases not matched to a gene. This CDR3 region has 14 residues.

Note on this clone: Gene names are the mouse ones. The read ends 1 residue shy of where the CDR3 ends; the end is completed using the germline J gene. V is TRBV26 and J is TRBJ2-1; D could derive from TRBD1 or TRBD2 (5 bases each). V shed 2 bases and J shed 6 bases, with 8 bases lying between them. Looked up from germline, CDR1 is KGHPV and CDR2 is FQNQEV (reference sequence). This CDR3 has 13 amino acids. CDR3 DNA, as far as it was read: TGTGCCAGCAGTCTGGGGGGTCGTGCTGAGCAGTTC. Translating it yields CASSLGGRAEQF. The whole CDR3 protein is CASSLGGRAEQFF.

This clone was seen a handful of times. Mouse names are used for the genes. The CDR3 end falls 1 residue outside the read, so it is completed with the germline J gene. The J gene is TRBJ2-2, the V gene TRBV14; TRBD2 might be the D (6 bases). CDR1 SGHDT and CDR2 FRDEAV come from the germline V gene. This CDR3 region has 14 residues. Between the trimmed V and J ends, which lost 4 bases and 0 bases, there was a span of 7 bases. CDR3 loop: CASSRTANTGQLYF. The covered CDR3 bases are TGTGCCAGCAGTCGGACTGCAAACACCGGGCAGCTCTAC.

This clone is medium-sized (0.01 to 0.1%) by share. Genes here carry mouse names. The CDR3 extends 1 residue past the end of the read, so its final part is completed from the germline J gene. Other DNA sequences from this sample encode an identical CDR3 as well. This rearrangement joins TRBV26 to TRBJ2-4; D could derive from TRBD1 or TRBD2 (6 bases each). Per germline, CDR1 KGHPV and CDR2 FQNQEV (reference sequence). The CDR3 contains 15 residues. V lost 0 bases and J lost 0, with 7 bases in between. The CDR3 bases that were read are TGTGCCAGCAGTCTGTCGGGGGCGAGTCAAAACACCTTGTAC. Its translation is CASSLSGASQNTLY. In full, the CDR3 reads CASSLSGASQNTLYF.

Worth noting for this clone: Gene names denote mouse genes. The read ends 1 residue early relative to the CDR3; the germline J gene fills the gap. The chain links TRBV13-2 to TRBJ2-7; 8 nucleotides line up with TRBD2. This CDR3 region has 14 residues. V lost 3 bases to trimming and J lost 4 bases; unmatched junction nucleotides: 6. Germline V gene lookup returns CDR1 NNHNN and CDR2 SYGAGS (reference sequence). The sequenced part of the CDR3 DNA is TGTGCCAGCGGTGGCCCGGGACTGGAGTATGAACAGTAC. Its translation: CASGGPGLEYEQY. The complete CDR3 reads CASGGPGLEYEQYF.

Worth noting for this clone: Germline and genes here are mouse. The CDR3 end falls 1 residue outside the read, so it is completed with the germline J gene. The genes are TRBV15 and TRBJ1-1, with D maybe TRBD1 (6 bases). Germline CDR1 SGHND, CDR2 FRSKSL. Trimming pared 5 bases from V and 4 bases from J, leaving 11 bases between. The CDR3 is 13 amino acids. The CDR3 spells CASSLGTSTEVFF. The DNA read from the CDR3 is TGTGCCAGCAGTCTCGGGACATCCACAGAAGTCTTC.

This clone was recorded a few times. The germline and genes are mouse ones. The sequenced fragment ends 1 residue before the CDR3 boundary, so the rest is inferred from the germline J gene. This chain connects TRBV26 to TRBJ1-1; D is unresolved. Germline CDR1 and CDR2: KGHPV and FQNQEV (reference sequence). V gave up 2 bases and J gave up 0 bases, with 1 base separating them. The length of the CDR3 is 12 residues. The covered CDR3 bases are TGTGCCAGCAGTCTGGAGAACACAGAAGTCTTC. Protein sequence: CASSLENTEVF. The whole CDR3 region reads CASSLENTEVFF.

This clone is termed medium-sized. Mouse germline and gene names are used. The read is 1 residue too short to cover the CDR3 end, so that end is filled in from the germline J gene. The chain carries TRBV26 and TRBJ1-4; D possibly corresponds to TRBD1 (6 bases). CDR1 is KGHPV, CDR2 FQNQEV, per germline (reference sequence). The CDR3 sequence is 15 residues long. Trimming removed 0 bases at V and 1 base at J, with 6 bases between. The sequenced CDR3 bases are TGTGCCAGCAGTCTGTCGGGGGCTTCCAACGAAAGATTATTT. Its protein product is CASSLSGASNERLF. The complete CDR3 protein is CASSLSGASNERLFF.

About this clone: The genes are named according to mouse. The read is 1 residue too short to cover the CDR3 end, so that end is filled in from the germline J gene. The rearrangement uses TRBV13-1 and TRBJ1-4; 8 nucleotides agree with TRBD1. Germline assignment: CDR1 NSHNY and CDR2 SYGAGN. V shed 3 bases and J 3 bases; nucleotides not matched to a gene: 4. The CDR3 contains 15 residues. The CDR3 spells CASSGTGQANERLFF. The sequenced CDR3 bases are TGTGCCAGCAGTGGGACAGGGCAGGCCAACGAAAGATTATTT.

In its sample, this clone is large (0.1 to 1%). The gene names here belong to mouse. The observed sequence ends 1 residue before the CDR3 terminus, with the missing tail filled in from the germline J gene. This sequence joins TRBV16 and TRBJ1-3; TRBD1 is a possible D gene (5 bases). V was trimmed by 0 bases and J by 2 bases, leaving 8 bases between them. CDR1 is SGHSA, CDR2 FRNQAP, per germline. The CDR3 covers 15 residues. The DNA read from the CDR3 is TGTGCAAGCAGCTTAGATGGGGGGACTGGAAATACGCTCTAT. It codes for CASSLDGGTGNTLY. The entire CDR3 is CASSLDGGTGNTLYF.

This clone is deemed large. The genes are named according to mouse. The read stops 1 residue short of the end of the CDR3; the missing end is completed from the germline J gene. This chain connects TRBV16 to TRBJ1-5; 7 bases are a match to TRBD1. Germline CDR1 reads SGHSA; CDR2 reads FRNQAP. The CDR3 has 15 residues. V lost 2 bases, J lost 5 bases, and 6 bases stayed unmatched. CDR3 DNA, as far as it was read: TGTGCAAGCAGCTTAAGGGGGCGCCCCGACCAGGCTCCGCTT. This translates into CASSLRGRPDQAPL. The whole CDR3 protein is CASSLRGRPDQAPLF.

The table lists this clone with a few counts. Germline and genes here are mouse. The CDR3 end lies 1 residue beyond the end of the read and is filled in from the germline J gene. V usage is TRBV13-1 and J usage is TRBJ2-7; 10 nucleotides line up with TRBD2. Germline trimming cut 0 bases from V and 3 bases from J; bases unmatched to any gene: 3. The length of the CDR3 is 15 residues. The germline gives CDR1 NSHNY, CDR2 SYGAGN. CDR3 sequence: CASSDAGTGDYEQYF. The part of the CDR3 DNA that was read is TGTGCCAGCAGTGATGCCGGGACTGGGGACTATGAACAGTAC.

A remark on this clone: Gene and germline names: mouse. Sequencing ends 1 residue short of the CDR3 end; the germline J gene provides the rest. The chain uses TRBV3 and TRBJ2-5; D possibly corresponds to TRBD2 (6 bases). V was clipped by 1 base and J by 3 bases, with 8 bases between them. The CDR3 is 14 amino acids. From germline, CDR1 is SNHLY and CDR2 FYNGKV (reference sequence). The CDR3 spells CASSLGGTQDTQYF. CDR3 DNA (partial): TGTGCCAGCAGCTTAGGGGGGACTCAAGACACCCAGTAC.

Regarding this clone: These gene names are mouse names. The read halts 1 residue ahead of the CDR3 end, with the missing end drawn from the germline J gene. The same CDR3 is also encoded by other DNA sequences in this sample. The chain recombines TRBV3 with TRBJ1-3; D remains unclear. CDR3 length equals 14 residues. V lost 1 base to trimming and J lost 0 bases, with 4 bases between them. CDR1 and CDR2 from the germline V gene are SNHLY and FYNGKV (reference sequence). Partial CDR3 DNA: TGTGCCAGCAGCTTAGAGGGTTCTGGAAATACGCTCTAT. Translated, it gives CASSLEGSGNTLY. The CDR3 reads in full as CASSLEGSGNTLYF.

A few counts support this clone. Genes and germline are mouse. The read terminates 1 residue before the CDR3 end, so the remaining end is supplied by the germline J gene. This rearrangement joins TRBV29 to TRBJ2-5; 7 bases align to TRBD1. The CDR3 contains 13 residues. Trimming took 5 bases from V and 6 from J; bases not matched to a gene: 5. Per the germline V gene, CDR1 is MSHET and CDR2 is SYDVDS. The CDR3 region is CASSRDREDTQYF. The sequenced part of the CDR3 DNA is TGTGCTAGCAGTCGCGACAGGGAGGACACCCAGTAC.

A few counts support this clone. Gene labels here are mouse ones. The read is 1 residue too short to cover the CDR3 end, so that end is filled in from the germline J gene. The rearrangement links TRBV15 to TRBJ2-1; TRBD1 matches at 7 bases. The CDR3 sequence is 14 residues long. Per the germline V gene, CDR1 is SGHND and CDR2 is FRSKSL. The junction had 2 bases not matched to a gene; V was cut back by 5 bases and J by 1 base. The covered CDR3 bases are TGTGCCAGCAGTCGACAGGGAAACTATGCTGAGCAGTTC. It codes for CASSRQGNYAEQF. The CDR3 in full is CASSRQGNYAEQFF.

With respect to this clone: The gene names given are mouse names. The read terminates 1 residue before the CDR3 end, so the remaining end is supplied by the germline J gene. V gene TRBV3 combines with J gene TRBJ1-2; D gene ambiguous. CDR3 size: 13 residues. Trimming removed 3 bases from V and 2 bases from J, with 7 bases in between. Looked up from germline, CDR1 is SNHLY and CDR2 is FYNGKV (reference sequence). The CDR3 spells CASSLAGNSDYTF. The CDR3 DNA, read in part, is TGTGCCAGCAGCTTGGCAGGCAACTCCGACTACACC.